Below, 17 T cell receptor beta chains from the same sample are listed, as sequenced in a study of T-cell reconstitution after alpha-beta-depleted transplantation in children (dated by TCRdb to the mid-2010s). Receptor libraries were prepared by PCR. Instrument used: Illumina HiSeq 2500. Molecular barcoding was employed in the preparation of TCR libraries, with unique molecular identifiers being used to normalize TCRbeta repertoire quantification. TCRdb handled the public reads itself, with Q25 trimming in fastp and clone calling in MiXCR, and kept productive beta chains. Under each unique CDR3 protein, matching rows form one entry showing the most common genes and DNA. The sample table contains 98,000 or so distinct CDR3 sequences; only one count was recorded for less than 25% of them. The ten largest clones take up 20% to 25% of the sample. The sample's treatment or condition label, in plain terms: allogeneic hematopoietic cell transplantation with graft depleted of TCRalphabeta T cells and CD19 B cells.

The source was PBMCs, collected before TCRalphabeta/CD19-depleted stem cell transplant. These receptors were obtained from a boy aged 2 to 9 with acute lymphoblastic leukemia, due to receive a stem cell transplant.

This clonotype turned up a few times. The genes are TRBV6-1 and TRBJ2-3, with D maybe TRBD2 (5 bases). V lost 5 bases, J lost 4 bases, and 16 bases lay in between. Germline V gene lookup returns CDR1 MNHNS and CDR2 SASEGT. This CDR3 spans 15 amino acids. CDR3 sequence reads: CASSPLGRSPDTQYF. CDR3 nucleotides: TGTGCCAGCAGTCCCCTTGGGAGATCGCCAGATACGCAGTATTTT.

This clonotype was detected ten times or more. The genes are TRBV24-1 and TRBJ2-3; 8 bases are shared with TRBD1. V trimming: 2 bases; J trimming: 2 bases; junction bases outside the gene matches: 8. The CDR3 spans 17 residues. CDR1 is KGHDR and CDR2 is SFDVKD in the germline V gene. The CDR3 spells CATSDSGGQGATDTQYF. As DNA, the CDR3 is TGTGCCACCAGTGATTCCGGTGGGCAGGGGGCCACAGATACGCAGTATTTT.

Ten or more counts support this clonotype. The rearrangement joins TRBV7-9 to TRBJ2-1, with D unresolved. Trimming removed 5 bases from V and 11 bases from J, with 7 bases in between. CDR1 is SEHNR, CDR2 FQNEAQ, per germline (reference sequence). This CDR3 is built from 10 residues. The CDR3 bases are TGTGCCAGCAGCCCAAAAAAGCAGTTCTTC. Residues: CASSPKKQFF.

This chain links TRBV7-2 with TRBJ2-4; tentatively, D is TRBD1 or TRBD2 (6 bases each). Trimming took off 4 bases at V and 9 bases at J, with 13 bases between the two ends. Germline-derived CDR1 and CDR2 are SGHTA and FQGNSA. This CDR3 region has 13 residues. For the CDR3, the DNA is TGTGCCAGCAGCTATGGAGGGGGTGGCATTCAGTACTTC. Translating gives CASSYGGGGIQYF.

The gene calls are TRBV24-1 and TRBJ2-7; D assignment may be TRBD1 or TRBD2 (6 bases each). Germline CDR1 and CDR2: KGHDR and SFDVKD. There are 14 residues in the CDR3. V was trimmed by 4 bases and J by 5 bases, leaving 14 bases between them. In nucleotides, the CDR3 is TGTGCCACCAGTGAGGCAGGGGCGGGAAACGAGCAGTACTTC. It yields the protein CATSEAGAGNEQYF.

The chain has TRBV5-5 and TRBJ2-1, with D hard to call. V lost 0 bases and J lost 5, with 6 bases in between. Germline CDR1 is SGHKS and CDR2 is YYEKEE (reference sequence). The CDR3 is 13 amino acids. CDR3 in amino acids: CASSLGSDNEQFF. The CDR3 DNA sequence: TGTGCCAGCAGCTTGGGCTCGGACAATGAGCAGTTCTTC. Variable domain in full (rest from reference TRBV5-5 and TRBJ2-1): DAGVTQSPTHLIKTRGQQVTLRCSPISGHKSVSWYQQVLGQGPQFIFQYYEKEERGRGNFPDRFSARQFPNYSSELNVNALLLGDSALYLCASSLGSDNEQFFGPGTRLTVL.

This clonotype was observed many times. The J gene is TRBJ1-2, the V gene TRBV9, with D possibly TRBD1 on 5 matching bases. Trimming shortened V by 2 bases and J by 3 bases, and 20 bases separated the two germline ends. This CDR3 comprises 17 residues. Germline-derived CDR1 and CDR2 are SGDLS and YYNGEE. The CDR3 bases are TGTGCCAGCAGCGTCCGTGACAGCGGAACCGGCGACTATGGCTACACCTTC. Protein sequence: CASSVRDSGTGDYGYTF.

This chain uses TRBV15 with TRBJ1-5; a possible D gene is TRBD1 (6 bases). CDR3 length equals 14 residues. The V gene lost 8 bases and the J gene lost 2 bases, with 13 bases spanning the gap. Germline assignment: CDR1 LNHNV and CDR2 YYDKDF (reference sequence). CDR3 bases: TGTGCCACCGGACAGCCCTATCGCAATCAGCCCCAGCATTTT. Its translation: CATGQPYRNQPQHF.

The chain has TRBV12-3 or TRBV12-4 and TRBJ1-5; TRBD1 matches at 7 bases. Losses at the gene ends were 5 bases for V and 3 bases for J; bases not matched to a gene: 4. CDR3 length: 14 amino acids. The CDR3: CASSPTGDNQPQHF. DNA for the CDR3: TGTGCCAGCAGTCCTACAGGGGACAATCAGCCCCAGCATTTT.

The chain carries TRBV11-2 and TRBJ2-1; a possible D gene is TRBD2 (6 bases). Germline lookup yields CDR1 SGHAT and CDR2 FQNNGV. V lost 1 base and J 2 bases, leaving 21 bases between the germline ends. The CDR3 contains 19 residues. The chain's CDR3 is CASSLGPPSTSPPYNEQFF. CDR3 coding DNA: TGTGCCAGCAGCTTAGGCCCACCATCTACTAGCCCGCCCTACAATGAGCAGTTCTTC.

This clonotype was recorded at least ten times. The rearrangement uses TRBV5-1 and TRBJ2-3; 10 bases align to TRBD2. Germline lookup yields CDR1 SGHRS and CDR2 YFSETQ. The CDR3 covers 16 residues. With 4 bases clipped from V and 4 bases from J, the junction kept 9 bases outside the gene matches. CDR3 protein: CASSPRTSGEPDTQYF. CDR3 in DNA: TGCGCCAGCAGCCCGAGGACTAGCGGAGAACCAGATACGCAGTATTTT.

CDR3: CASIRAGGFTGELFF. The CDR3 DNA reads as TGTGCCAGCATCAGAGCGGGAGGGTTCACCGGGGAGCTGTTTTTT. V and J are TRBV7-8 and TRBJ2-2, with TRBD2 matching over 10 bases. The CDR3 spans 15 residues. From germline, CDR1 is SGHVS and CDR2 FQNEAQ. J was trimmed by 4 bases and V by 7 bases; bases with no gene match: 6.

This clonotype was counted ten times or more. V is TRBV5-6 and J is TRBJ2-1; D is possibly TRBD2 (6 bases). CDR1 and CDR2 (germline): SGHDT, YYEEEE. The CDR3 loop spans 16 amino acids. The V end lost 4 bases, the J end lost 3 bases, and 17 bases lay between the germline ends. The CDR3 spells CASSLIAAGIYNEQFF. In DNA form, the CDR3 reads TGTGCCAGCAGCCTAATAGCGGCTGGGATCTACAATGAGCAGTTCTTC.

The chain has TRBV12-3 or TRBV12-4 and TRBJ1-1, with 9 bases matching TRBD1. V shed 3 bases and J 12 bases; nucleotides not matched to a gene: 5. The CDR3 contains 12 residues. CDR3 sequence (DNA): TGTGCCAGCAGTTTTGGGGACAGGGCCACTTTCTTT. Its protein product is CASSFGDRATFF.

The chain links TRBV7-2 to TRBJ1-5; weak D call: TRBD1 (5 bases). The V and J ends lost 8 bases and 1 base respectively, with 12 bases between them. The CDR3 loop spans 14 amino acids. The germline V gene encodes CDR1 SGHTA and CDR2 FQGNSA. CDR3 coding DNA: TGTGCCAGCGCCCCCGGGGGAAGCAATCAGCCCCAGCATTTT. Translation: CASAPGGSNQPQHF.

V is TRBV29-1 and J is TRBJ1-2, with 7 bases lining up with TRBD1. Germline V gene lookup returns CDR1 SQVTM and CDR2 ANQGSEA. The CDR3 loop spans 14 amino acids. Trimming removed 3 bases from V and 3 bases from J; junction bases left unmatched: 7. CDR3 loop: CSVEATGWDYGYTF. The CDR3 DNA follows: TGCAGCGTTGAGGCGACAGGGTGGGACTATGGCTACACCTTC.

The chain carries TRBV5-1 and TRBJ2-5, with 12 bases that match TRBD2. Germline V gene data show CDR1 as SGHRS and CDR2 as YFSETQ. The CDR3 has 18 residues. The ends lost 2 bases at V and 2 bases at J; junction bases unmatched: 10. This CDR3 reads CASSFPSTSGRPQETQYF. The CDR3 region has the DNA TGCGCCAGCAGCTTCCCCTCTACTAGCGGGAGGCCTCAAGAGACCCAGTACTTC. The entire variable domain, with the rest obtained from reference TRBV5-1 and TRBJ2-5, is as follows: KAGVTQTPRYLIKTRGQQVTLSCSPISGHRSVSWYQQTPGQGLQFLFEYFSETQRNKGNFPGRFSGRQFSNSRSEMNVSTLELGDSALYLCASSFPSTSGRPQETQYFGPGTRLLVL.